The 16 T cell receptor beta chains below all came from one sample that was sequenced in a study of blood T cell repertoires in COVID-19. The method was immunoSEQ multiplex PCR; TCRdb's version includes in-frame clones alone and lacks a portion of them. The table includes hundreds of thousands of clones, 80% to 95% detected once. The sample was peripheral blood. The receptors come from a man between 60 and 70 years old with COVID-19, enrolled during active disease.

V and J are TRBV9 and TRBJ1-4; 7 nucleotides agree with TRBD1. This CDR3 comprises 18 residues. In germline, CDR1 is SGDLS, CDR2 YYNGEE. Unmatched junction bases numbered 13, after V lost 4 bases and J lost 1 base. CDR3 in DNA: TGTGCCAGCAGCCAACTTGGAGGGCAGGGGGAAACTAATGAAAAACTGTTTTTT. Its translation is CASSQLGGQGETNEKLFF. The entire variable domain, with the rest obtained from reference TRBV9 and TRBJ1-4, is as follows: DSGVTQTPKHLITATGQRVTLRCSPRSGDLSVYWYQQSLDQGLQFLIQYYNGEERAKGNILERFSAQQFPDLHSELNLSSLELGDSALYFCASSQLGGQGETNEKLFFGSGTQLSVL.

The rearrangement links TRBV28 to TRBJ1-2, with 9 bases lining up with TRBD1. CDR1 is MDHEN and CDR2 is SYDVKM in the germline V gene. CDR3 size: 16 residues. Germline trimming cut 6 bases from V and 9 bases from J; bases unmatched to any gene: 17. CDR3 coding DNA: TGTGCCAGCAGCTCCCCCGGGACAGGGCCGACCTTTAGCTACACCTTC. Encoded protein: CASSSPGTGPTFSYTF.

The chain recombines TRBV28 with TRBJ1-1; D might be TRBD1 (5 bases). The CDR3 is 13 amino acids. The germline V gene has CDR1 MDHEN and CDR2 SYDVKM. The V and J ends lost 5 bases and 7 bases respectively, with 14 bases between them. For the CDR3, the DNA is TGTGCCAGCAGTAGTAGGGGACTCGGTGAAGCTTTCTTT. Protein sequence: CASSSRGLGEAFF.

This chain links TRBV27 with TRBJ1-1; 8 bases map to TRBD1. The V gene's germline CDR1 is MNHEY and CDR2 SMNVEV (reference sequence). This CDR3 comprises 15 residues. J gave up 1 base and V 5 bases, and 6 bases lay outside the gene matches. This CDR3 is CASSADRGGNTEAFF. CDR3 DNA: TGTGCCAGCAGTGCCGACAGGGGTGGGAACACTGAAGCTTTCTTT.

In its sample, this clone was seen once. V usage is TRBV28 and J usage is TRBJ2-1; 11 bases map to TRBD1. Germline V gene data show CDR1 as MDHEN and CDR2 as SYDVKM. The CDR3 consists of 15 residues. V lost 4 bases, J lost 7 bases, and 6 bases stayed unmatched. Here the CDR3 DNA reads TGTGCCAGCAGTTCCACCGGACAGGGGGCTAATGAGCAGTTCTTC. It yields the protein CASSSTGQGANEQFF.

The rearrangement joins TRBV28 to TRBJ1-1; D not resolved. There are 14 residues in the CDR3. V lost 4 bases and J 11 bases, leaving 20 bases between the germline ends. Germline V gives CDR1 MDHEN, CDR2 SYDVKM. Written as DNA, the CDR3 is TGTGCCAGCAGTTCCCCCGCGGGCCCCTGGTGGGCTTTCTTT. It translates to CASSSPAGPWWAFF.

V is TRBV6-4 and J is TRBJ1-1; D is uncertain. CDR1 and CDR2 (germline): MRHNA, SNTAGT. V was trimmed by 7 bases and J by 3 bases, leaving 15 bases between them. This CDR3 contains 14 residues. The CDR3 coding sequence is TGTGCCAGCATCACCCCCCCGCTATACACTGAAGCTTTCTTT. Amino acids: CASITPPLYTEAFF.

V usage is TRBV2 and J usage is TRBJ1-2; TRBD1 is a possible D gene (5 bases). The V end lost 3 bases, the J end lost 2 bases, and 10 bases lay between the germline ends. The CDR3 has 14 residues. Germline-derived CDR1 and CDR2 are SNHLY and FYNNEI. CDR3 DNA sequence: TGTGCCAGCAGTGATCAGGCAGGGAACTATGGCTACACCTTC. It translates to CASSDQAGNYGYTF.

This CDR3 reads CASHDRRSNQPQHF. In DNA form, the CDR3 reads TGTGCTTCTCACGACAGGCGTAGCAATCAGCCCCAGCATTTT. The chain is built from TRBV19 and TRBJ1-5; possible D gene TRBD1, 6 bases. Germline assignment: CDR1 LNHDA and CDR2 SQIVND (reference sequence). This CDR3 has 14 amino acids. The whole variable domain, remainder taken from reference TRBV19 and TRBJ1-5, is DGGITQSPKYLFRKEGQNVTLSCEQNLNHDAMYWYRQDPGQGLRLIYYSQIVNDFQKGDIAEGYSVSREKKESFPLTVTSAQKNPTAFYLCASHDRRSNQPQHFGDGTRLSIL.

The V gene is TRBV6-5, the J gene TRBJ2-7; maybe TRBD1 (5 bases). CDR1 and CDR2 from the germline V gene are MNHEY and SVGAGI. The V and J ends lost 7 bases and 0 bases respectively, with 16 bases between them. This CDR3 comprises 15 residues. CDR3 in amino acids: CASTGPQESSYEQYF. As DNA, the CDR3 is TGTGCCAGCACCGGTCCACAGGAGAGCTCCTACGAGCAGTACTTC.

The J gene is TRBJ2-7, the V gene TRBV20-1; TRBD2 agrees at 11 bases. CDR1 DFQATT and CDR2 SNEGSKA come from the germline V gene (reference sequence). The CDR3 is 15 residues long. The trim removed 3 bases at V and 2 bases at J, leaving 6 bases unmatched. The CDR3: CSASSSSGRAYEQYF. CDR3 sequence (DNA): TGCAGTGCTAGTTCGAGTAGCGGGAGGGCCTACGAGCAGTACTTC.

The chain uses TRBV19 and TRBJ1-1; 7 positions agree with TRBD1. Germline-derived CDR1 and CDR2 are LNHDA and SQIVND (reference sequence). The V gene end was trimmed by 6 bases and the J gene end by 5 bases; junction bases not matched to a gene: 6. The CDR3 length is 13 residues. CDR3: CASRTHRGTEAFF. DNA for the CDR3: TGTGCCAGTAGGACCCACAGGGGAACTGAAGCTTTCTTT.

The chain recombines TRBV5-5 with TRBJ2-2, with a weak D call TRBD2 (6 bases). Germline assignment: CDR1 SGHKS and CDR2 YYEKEE (reference sequence). Trimming removed 4 bases from V and 5 bases from J, with 18 bases in between. There are 16 residues in the CDR3. The CDR3 loop is CASSPRAGLLTGELFF. The CDR3 DNA is TGTGCCAGCAGCCCCCGGGCGGGGTTACTAACCGGGGAGCTGTTTTTT.

This sequence joins TRBV19 and TRBJ1-1; D might be TRBD1 (5 bases). Germline V lookup: CDR1 LNHDA, CDR2 SQIVND (reference sequence). This CDR3 region has 15 residues. The germline V and J ends were trimmed by 7 bases and 2 bases, with 17 bases remaining between them. The CDR3 loop reads CASTTIDRHNTEAFF. Written as DNA, the CDR3 is TGTGCCAGTACCACGATCGACAGACATAACACTGAAGCTTTCTTT.

The chain joins TRBV6-2 or TRBV6-3 to TRBJ2-5; TRBD2 matches 7 bases. CDR1 and CDR2 from the germline V gene are MNHEY and SVGEGT. V lost 1 base and J lost 0; bases outside the gene matches: 2. The CDR3 is 15 residues long. CDR3 amino acids: CASSYFTSDQETQYF. The DNA for the CDR3 is TGTGCCAGCAGTTACTTCACTAGCGACCAAGAGACCCAGTACTTC.

The chain employs TRBV7-8 and TRBJ1-2; D is uncertain. Germline assignment: CDR1 SGHVS and CDR2 FQNEAQ. This CDR3 comprises 16 residues. Trimming removed 4 bases at V and 8 bases at J, with 23 bases between. Written as DNA, the CDR3 is TGTGCCAGCAGCTCAAACCCCGGGTTCCTCTCTGAGGGCTACACCTTC. It is translated as CASSSNPGFLSEGYTF.